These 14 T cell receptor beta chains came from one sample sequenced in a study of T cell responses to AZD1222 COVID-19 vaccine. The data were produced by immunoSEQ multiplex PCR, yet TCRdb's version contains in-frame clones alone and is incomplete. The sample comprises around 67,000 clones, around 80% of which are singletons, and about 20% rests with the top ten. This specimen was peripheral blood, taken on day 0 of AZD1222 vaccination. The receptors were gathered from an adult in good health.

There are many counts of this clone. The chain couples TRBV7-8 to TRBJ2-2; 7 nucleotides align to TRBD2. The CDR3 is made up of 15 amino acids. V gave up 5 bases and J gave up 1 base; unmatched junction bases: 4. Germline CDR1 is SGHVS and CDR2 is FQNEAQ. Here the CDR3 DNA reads TGTGCCAGCAGCCGAGCGGGGAAGAACACCGGGGAGCTGTTTTTT. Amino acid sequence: CASSRAGKNTGELFF.

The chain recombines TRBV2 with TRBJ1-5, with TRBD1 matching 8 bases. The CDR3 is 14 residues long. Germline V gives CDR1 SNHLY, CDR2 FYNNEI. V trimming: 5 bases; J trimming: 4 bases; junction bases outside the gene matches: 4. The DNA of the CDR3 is TGTGCCAGCAGTCCACAGGGGGGGAATCAGCCCCAGCATTTT. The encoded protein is CASSPQGGNQPQHF.

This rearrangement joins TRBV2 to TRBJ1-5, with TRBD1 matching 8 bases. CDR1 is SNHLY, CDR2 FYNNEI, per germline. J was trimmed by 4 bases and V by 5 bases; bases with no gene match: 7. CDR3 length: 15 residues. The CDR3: CASSRTGIGNQPQHF. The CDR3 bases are TGTGCCAGCAGTCGGACAGGGATAGGAAATCAGCCCCAGCATTTT.

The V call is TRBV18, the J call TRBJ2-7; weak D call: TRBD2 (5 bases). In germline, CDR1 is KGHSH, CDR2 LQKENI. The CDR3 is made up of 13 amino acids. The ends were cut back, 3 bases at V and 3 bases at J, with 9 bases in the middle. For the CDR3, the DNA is TGTGCCAGCTCACCGAGAGGGAACTACGAGCAGTACTTC. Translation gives CASSPRGNYEQYF. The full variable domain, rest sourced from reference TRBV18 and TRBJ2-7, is NAGVMQNPRHLVRRRGQEARLRCSPMKGHSHVYWYRQLPEEGLKFMVYLQKENIIDESGMPKERFSAEFPKEGPSILRIQQVVRGDSAAYFCASSPRGNYEQYFGPGTRLTVT.

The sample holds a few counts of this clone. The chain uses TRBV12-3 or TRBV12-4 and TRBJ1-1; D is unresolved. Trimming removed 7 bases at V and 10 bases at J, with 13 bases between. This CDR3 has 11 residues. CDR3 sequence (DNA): TGTGCCAGCACTCCTTATGTGGGAGCTTTCTTT. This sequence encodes CASTPYVGAFF.

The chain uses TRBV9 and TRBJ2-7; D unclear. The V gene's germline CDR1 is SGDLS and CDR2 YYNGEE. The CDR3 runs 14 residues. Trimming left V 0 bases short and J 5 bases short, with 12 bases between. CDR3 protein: CASSVGGVSDEQYF. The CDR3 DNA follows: TGTGCCAGCAGCGTAGGTGGCGTATCTGACGAGCAGTACTTC. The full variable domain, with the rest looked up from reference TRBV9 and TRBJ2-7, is DSGVTQTPKHLITATGQRVTLRCSPRSGDLSVYWYQQSLDQGLQFLIQYYNGEERAKGNILERFSAQQFPDLHSELNLSSLELGDSALYFCASSVGGVSDEQYFGPGTRLTVT.

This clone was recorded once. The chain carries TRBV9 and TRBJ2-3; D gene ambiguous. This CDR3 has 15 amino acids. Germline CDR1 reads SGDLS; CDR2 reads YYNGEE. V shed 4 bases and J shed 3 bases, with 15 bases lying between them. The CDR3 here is CASSLASVGTDTQYF. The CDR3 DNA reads TGTGCCAGCAGCCTTGCTAGTGTTGGGACAGATACGCAGTATTTT.

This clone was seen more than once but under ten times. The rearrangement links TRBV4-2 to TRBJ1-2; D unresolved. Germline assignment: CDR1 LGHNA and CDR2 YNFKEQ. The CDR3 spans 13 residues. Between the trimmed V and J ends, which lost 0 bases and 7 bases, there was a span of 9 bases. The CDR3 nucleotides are TGTGCCAGCAGCCAAGATGGAGGAAGTGGCTACACCTTC. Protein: CASSQDGGSGYTF.

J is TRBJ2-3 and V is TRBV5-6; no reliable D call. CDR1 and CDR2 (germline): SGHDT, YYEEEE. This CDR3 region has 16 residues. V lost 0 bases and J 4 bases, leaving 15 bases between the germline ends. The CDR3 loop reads CASSLDGVPWADTQYF. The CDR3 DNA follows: TGTGCCAGCAGCTTGGATGGGGTTCCCTGGGCAGATACGCAGTATTTT.

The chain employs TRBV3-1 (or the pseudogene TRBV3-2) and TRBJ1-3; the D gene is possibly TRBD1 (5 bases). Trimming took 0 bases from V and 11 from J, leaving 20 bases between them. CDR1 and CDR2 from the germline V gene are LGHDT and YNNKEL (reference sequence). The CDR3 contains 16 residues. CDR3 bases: TGTGCCAGCAGCCAAGATCTTCTGATCTCTGGAGGGGCCATATATTTT. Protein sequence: CASSQDLLISGGAIYF.

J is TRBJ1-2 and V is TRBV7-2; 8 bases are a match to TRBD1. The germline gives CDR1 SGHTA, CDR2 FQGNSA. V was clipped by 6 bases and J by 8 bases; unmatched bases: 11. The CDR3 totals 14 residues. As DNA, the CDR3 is TGTGCCAGCAGTTCGACGCAGGGGGCGCAAGGCTACACCTTC. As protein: CASSSTQGAQGYTF.

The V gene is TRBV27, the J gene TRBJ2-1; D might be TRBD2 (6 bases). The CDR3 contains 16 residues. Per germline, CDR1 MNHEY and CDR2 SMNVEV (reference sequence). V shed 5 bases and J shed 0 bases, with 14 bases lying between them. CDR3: CASSLRDGSSYNEQFF. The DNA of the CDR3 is TGTGCCAGCAGTCTCCGGGACGGGAGCTCCTACAATGAGCAGTTCTTC.

The CDR3 DNA is TGTGCCAGCAGTGAGGGCAGAGGGTATCAGCCCCAGCATTTT. Its translation is CASSEGRGYQPQHF. The V gene is TRBV6-6, the J gene TRBJ1-5; D is unresolved. Germline values: CDR1 MNHNY, CDR2 SVGAGI (reference sequence). The CDR3 covers 14 residues. Trimming cost V 5 bases and J 5 bases, with 13 bases left between them.

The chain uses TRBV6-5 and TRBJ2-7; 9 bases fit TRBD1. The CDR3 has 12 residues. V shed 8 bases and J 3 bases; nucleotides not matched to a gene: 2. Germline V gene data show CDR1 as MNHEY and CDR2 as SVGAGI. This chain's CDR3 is CASGTGFYEQYF. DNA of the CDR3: TGTGCCAGCGGGACAGGGTTCTACGAGCAGTACTTC.